The T cell receptor (beta chain) under discussion was sequenced for a study of CD39 and CD103 CD8 tumor-infiltrating T cells (dated by TCRdb to 2016 to 2019). A note on the overall study: Repertoire comparisons were shown for an HPV-positive HNSCC, an HPV-negative HNSCC, an ovarian cancer and a melanoma patient. Deep sequencing of TCRbeta CDR3 was used to compare the repertoires of CD8 TIL subsets, defined by CD103 and CD39, against those of peripheral memory CD8 T cells. Results and caveats for the whole study, not just this receptor: DP CD8 TILs appeared more oligoclonal than DN and SP CD8 TILs and blood memory CD8 T cells, with top 30 clonotypes covering about 50-90%. DP TIL clonotypes were rarely detected in blood or uninvolved lymph node, whereas DN TIL clonotypes were found to largely overlap with peripheral memory CD8 repertoires.

At the time of sample collection the patients were not on therapy, although prior treatments varied from chemotherapy, radiotherapy, surgery and immunotherapy to no treatment. Thawed cells were enriched for T lymphocytes with a negative-selection kit, adding EpCAM beads for tumor-infiltrating lymphocytes. For the CD8 TIL subsets, CD3+CD4-CD8+CD45RA- cells were FACS-sorted and divided into DN, SP and DP based on their expression of CD39 and CD103. After mincing, tumor specimens underwent a 1 h digestion with hyaluronidase, collagenase and DNase, and were then filtered, enriched by Ficoll and cryopreserved. On a FACSAria II, each population was sorted to 97% to 99% purity, and the resulting cell pellets were frozen for TCR sequencing with no culture step. Genomic DNA was extracted with the DNeasy Blood and Tissue Kit from 10,000 to 100,000 sorted cells per subset. The immunoSEQ service sequenced and mapped the TCRbeta V-J or V-D-J regions, with each sample reaching coverage above 9.5x. The paper's data handling went like this. Only productive rearrangements exported from the immunoSEQ Analyzer platform were analyzed, with clonality assessed on the 500 most abundant clones. The Morisita-Horn similarity index and the Jaccard index were used to quantify the overlap in repertoires between populations. Morisita-Horn similarity between CD8 T-cell subset TCR repertoires was measured in 6 or 7 cancer patients. Held by TCRdb, this immuneACCESS table contains in-frame sequences only and omits some clones. Under half of the omission traces to an unresolved V gene where checked; the cause of the rest is unknown. The V and J calls and clone size are taken from that table; D and trimming were inferred from the DNA. The sample includes some 1,400 clones, with 55% observed a single time. Clones ranked in the top ten supply 20% to 25% of the sample.

A note on this clone: Its antigen remains unidentified. One base away there is no much larger clone; base qualities are not given.

The sequence derives from a human donor with head and neck squamous cell carcinoma. Material: CD39- CD103+ CD8+ T cells sorted from the tumor. Per the publication, the cell subset or site label means: CD103+CD39- single-positive CD45RA- CD8 T cells.

The DNA sequence is given as TGTGCCTGGACCCTAGGGGGGGGTGTCAGGGATACGCAGTATTTT. Its protein is CAWTLGGGVRDTQYF. The rearranged segments are TRBV30 and TRBJ2-3; the D gene is perhaps TRBD2, on 7 matching bases. V loses 4 bases of germline sequence and J loses 6 bases, and the interval between the two ends is 20 bases. CDR1 and CDR2 (GTSNPN, SVGIG) derive from the germline V gene (reference sequence). Reading from cysteine to phenylalanine, the CDR3 counts 15 amino acids. Only the CDR3 region is kept as DNA, spanning 45 bases read in frame from base 1.